The 21 T cell receptor beta chains in this list originate from one sample, sequenced in a study of blood T cell repertoires in COVID-19 (dated by TCRdb to 2018 to 2020). The protocol used for the library was the immunoSEQ multiplex PCR assay. The immuneACCESS repertoire file appears here via TCRdb, limited to in-frame rearrangements. These files lack a portion of the clones; in checked studies, under half of the deficit traces to unresolved V genes, and the cause of the others is not known. In this sample the table shows some 85,000 clones, over 65% of which occur a single time. Of the sample, under 50% falls within the top ten clones. The sequenced sample was peripheral blood. The receptors shown here come from a human donor in a cohort sampled during active COVID-19.

The genes are TRBV6-5 and TRBJ1-4; the D gene is possibly TRBD1 (5 bases). In germline, CDR1 is MNHEY, CDR2 SVGAGI. This CDR3 has 15 amino acids. V was shortened by 4 bases and J by 8 bases, with 17 bases between the two germline ends. CDR3 region: CASSSSGGVDEKLFF. CDR3 coding DNA: TGTGCCAGCAGTTCAAGCGGGGGAGTTGACGAAAAACTGTTTTTT.

The chain carries TRBV27 and TRBJ2-1; 9 bases fit TRBD1. J gave up 3 bases and V 6 bases, and 6 bases lay outside the gene matches. This CDR3 contains 15 residues. Germline CDR1 MNHEY, CDR2 SMNVEV (reference sequence). The CDR3 reads CASSWTGVFYNEQFF. The DNA of the CDR3 is TGTGCCAGCAGCTGGACAGGGGTATTCTACAATGAGCAGTTCTTC.

This rearrangement joins TRBV6-2 or TRBV6-3 to TRBJ2-3; 7 bases agree with TRBD2. After removal of 6 bases from V and 1 base from J, the junction contained 7 bases not matched to a gene. The CDR3 runs to 15 residues. Per germline, CDR1 MNHEY and CDR2 SVGEGT. The CDR3 DNA follows: TGTGCCAGCAGCCTGGGGGGGTATGGCACAGATACGCAGTATTTT. Residues: CASSLGGYGTDTQYF.

The chain links TRBV18 to TRBJ2-3; a possible D gene is TRBD1 (6 bases). Germline lookup yields CDR1 KGHSH and CDR2 LQKENI. This CDR3 has 14 residues. V was cut by 4 bases and J by 5 bases, with 13 bases left in between. Here the CDR3 DNA reads TGTGCCAGCTCACTAAGGGGGAGCGGAGATACGCAGTATTTT. This gives the protein CASSLRGSGDTQYF.

This CDR3 is CASSISGRGEQFF. The DNA for the CDR3 is TGTGCCAGCAGTATAAGCGGGAGAGGTGAGCAGTTCTTC. The rearrangement uses TRBV28 and TRBJ2-1; 8 bases match TRBD2. With 5 bases clipped from V and 9 bases from J, the junction kept 6 bases outside the gene matches. CDR3 size: 13 residues. Per germline, CDR1 MDHEN and CDR2 SYDVKM.

V usage is TRBV5-1 and J usage is TRBJ2-3; 10 positions agree with TRBD1. Germline CDR1 SGHRS, CDR2 YFSETQ. The CDR3 is made up of 15 amino acids. After removal of 3 bases from V and 2 bases from J, the junction contained 3 bases not matched to a gene. CDR3 nucleotide sequence: TGCGCCAGCAGCTACGGGACAGGGGCCACAGATACGCAGTATTTT. This gives the protein CASSYGTGATDTQYF.

Regarding this clone: The junction does not match germline at one end; this may be a read error. This chain joins TRBV7-7 and TRBJ2-7, with TRBD1 matching over 7 bases. The CDR3 runs 14 residues. Germline-derived CDR1 and CDR2 are SSHAT and FNYEAQ (reference sequence). The CDR3 here is CASSLSRDSHEQYF. DNA for the CDR3: TGTGCTAGCAGCTTATCCCGGGACAGCCACGAGCAGTACTTC.

The chain has TRBV3-1 (or the pseudogene TRBV3-2) and TRBJ2-5; TRBD2 agrees at 13 bases. The V and J ends lost 3 bases and 5 bases, in that order; junction bases with no gene match: 12. In germline, CDR1 is LGHDT, CDR2 YNNKEL (reference sequence). The CDR3 is 18 residues long. The CDR3 DNA reads TGTGCCAGCAGCCACATGAGAACTAGCGGGAGGGCCGTGGAGACCCAGTACTTC. Protein sequence: CASSHMRTSGRAVETQYF.

This clone has only one observation. The rearrangement joins TRBV15 to TRBJ2-2; weak D call: TRBD2 (5 bases). Germline CDR1 reads LNHNV; CDR2 reads YYDKDF (reference sequence). This CDR3 has 14 residues. Trimming left V 11 bases short and J 0 bases short, with 13 bases between. CDR3 coding DNA: TGTGCCGTCGGCCTCGGGACGAACACCGGGGAGCTGTTTTTT. Amino acids: CAVGLGTNTGELFF.

This chain links TRBV28 with TRBJ1-1; TRBD1 agrees at 8 bases. The ends lost 5 bases at V and 10 bases at J; junction bases unmatched: 12. Germline assignment: CDR1 MDHEN and CDR2 SYDVKM. There are 14 residues in the CDR3. The CDR3 is CASSPGTGAQRAFF. For the CDR3, the DNA is TGTGCCAGCAGTCCAGGGACAGGTGCACAGCGAGCTTTCTTT.

The J gene is TRBJ2-3, the V gene TRBV19, with TRBD2 identical over 15 bases. The CDR3 sequence is 17 residues long. Germline V gene data show CDR1 as LNHDA and CDR2 as SQIVND (reference sequence). V dropped 4 bases and J dropped 8; count of bases not matched to a gene: 10. DNA of the CDR3: TGTGCCAGTAGTACCCGGGGACTAGCGGGAGGCTGGGGTACGCAGTATTTT. It encodes CASSTRGLAGGWGTQYF.

This chain links TRBV14 with TRBJ1-1, with 7 bases fitting TRBD1. The CDR3 has 15 amino acids. V gave up 1 base and J gave up 1 base; unmatched junction bases: 3. Germline V CDR1 and CDR2: SGHDN, FVKESK. CDR3 region: CASSQASGGNTEAFF. CDR3 bases: TGTGCCAGCAGCCAAGCTTCAGGGGGGAACACTGAAGCTTTCTTT.

The chain is built from TRBV4-3 and TRBJ2-7; no clear D. CDR1 is LGHNA and CDR2 is YSLEER in the germline V gene. V lost 1 base, J lost 0 bases, and 10 bases lay in between. This CDR3 comprises 15 residues. The CDR3 here is CASSQVPISSYEQYF. The CDR3 DNA reads TGCGCCAGCAGCCAAGTCCCTATATCCTCCTACGAGCAGTACTTC.

The genes are TRBV7-9 and TRBJ2-7; 9 nucleotides align to TRBD1. This CDR3 comprises 13 residues. Germline-derived CDR1 and CDR2 are SEHNR and FQNEAQ (reference sequence). V lost 8 bases, J lost 3 bases, and 5 bases stayed unmatched. The CDR3 spells CASWGTGYYEQYF. The CDR3 DNA is TGTGCCAGCTGGGGGACAGGGTACTACGAGCAGTACTTC.

The genes are TRBV2 and TRBJ2-5, with TRBD2 matching over 10 bases. There are 13 residues in the CDR3. Unmatched junction bases numbered 4, after V lost 7 bases and J lost 5 bases. Germline assignment: CDR1 SNHLY and CDR2 FYNNEI. The CDR3 sequence: CASTLAGDETQYF. DNA of the CDR3: TGTGCCAGCACTCTAGCGGGAGATGAGACCCAGTACTTC.

As DNA, the CDR3 is TGTGCCAGCAGCTCACTACAGGGGTTCGGCTACACCTTC. Translating gives CASSSLQGFGYTF. The genes are TRBV7-8 and TRBJ1-2; 7 bases fit TRBD1. Trimming took 4 bases from V and 8 from J; bases not matched to a gene: 7. Germline V gives CDR1 SGHVS, CDR2 FQNEAQ. The CDR3 covers 13 residues. Full variable domain (rest looked up from reference TRBV7-8 and TRBJ1-2): GAGVSQSPRYKVAKRGQDVALRCDPISGHVSLFWYQQALGQGPEFLTYFQNEAQLDKSGLPSDRFFAERPEGSVSTLKIQRTQQEDSAVYLCASSSLQGFGYTFGSGTRLTVV.

The V gene is TRBV6-2 or TRBV6-3, the J gene TRBJ1-5; the match to TRBD1 covers 8 bases. The V and J ends lost 4 bases and 11 bases, in that order; junction bases with no gene match: 16. Germline-derived CDR1 and CDR2 are MNHEY and SVGEGT. The CDR3 contains 16 residues. As DNA, the CDR3 is TGTGCCAGCAGTTCGCCAAGCACAGGGGGAGCCCAGGCCCAGCATTTT. It codes for CASSSPSTGGAQAQHF.

V gene TRBV28 combines with J gene TRBJ1-5; no definite D call. V was clipped by 1 base and J by 4 bases, with 8 bases between them. CDR1 and CDR2 (germline): MDHEN, SYDVKM. The CDR3 is 14 amino acids. CDR3 protein: CASSLSPRNQPQHF. The CDR3 coding sequence is TGTGCCAGCAGTTTATCCCCCAGGAATCAGCCCCAGCATTTT.

This clone was observed once. The V call is TRBV6-4, the J call TRBJ2-7; a weak D match, TRBD1 (6 bases). Trimming shortened V by 8 bases and J by 3 bases, and 20 bases separated the two germline ends. The CDR3 is made up of 15 amino acids. Germline V gives CDR1 MRHNA, CDR2 SNTAGT. CDR3 bases: TGTGCCAGCCCAGGACAGCCGGGGTGGGGCTACGAGCAGTACTTC. It is translated as CASPGQPGWGYEQYF.

The chain is built from TRBV28 and TRBJ2-7, with D possibly TRBD1 on 6 matching bases. CDR3 length: 16 residues. Germline-derived CDR1 and CDR2 are MDHEN and SYDVKM. V lost 5 bases to trimming and J lost 0 bases, with 17 bases between them. For the CDR3, the DNA is TGTGCCAGCAGTCCTTTGACAGGCAGAAGCTCCTACGAGCAGTACTTC. Protein product: CASSPLTGRSSYEQYF.

This clone turned up a few times. The rearrangement uses TRBV5-4 and TRBJ2-2, with D possibly TRBD2 on 5 matching bases. Germline CDR1 is SGHNT and CDR2 is YYREEE (reference sequence). The V end was cut by 9 bases, the J end by 8 bases, with 17 bases between. The CDR3 totals 13 residues. CDR3 DNA: TGTGCCACTTATTCCTTGAGGAGGGGGGAGCTGTTTTTT. It translates to CATYSLRRGELFF.